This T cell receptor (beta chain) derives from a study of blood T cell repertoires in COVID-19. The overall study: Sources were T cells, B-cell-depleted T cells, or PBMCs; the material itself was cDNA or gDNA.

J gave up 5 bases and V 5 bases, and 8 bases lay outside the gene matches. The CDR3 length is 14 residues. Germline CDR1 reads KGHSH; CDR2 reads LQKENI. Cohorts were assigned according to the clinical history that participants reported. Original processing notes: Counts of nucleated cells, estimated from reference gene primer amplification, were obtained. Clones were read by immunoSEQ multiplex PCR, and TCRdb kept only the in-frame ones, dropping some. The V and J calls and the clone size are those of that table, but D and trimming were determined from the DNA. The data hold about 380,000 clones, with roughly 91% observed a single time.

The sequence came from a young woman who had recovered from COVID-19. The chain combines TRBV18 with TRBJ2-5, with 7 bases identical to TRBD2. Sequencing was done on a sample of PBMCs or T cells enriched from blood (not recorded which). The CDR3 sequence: CASSVVEGGETQYF. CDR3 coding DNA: TGTGCCAGCTCAGTCGTGGAGGGAGGGGAGACCCAGTACTTC.